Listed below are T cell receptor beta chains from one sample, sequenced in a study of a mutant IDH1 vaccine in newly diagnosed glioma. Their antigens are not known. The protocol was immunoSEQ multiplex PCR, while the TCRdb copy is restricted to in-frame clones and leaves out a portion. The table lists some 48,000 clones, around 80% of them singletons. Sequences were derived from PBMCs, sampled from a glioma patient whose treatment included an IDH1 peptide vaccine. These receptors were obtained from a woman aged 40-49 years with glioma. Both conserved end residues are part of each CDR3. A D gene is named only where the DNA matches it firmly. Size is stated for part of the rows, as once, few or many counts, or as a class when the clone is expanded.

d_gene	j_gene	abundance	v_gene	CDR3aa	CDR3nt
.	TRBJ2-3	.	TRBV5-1	CASTPGSGYTDTQYF	TGCGCCAGTACCCCGGGAAGCGGCTACACAGATACGCAGTATTTT
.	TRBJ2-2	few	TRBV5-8	CASSLGFIDTGELFF	TGTGCCAGCAGCTTGGGGTTCATCGACACCGGGGAGCTGTTTTTT
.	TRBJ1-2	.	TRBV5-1	CASRNDNYGYTF	TGCGCCAGCAGGAATGATAACTATGGCTACACCTTC
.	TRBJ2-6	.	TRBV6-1	CASSDKSSGANVLTF	TGTGCCAGCAGTGATAAATCCTCTGGGGCCAACGTCCTGACTTTC
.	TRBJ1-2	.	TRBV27	CASSQLSSGNYGYTF	TGTGCCAGCAGCCAACTGAGCTCGGGAAACTATGGCTACACCTTC
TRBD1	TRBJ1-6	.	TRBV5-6	CASRPGQGYSPLHF	TGTGCCAGCAGACCGGGACAGGGGTACTCACCCCTCCACTTT
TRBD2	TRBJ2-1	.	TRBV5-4	CASSPGGSSYNEQFF	TGTGCCAGCAGCCCGGGGGGGAGCTCCTACAATGAGCAGTTCTTC
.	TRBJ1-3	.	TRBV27	CATKTQGDGNTIYF	TGTGCCACCAAAACACAGGGAGATGGAAACACCATATATTTT
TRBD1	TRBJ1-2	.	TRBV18	CASSPGIGRGFYGYTF	TGTGCCAGCTCACCCGGTATCGGCAGGGGGTTCTATGGCTACACCTTC
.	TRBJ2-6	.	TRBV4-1	CASSQVLGFSGANVLTF	TGCGCCAGCAGCCAAGTTTTGGGATTCTCTGGGGCCAACGTCCTGACTTTC
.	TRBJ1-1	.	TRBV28	CASSALSQGPPNTEAFF	TGTGCCAGCAGTGCCTTATCTCAGGGGCCCCCGAACACTGAAGCTTTCTTT